A selection of T cell receptor beta chains follows, all from one sample in a study of vaccination and CD4 T cells after COVID-19. TCRdb reprocessed the PCR reads with MiXCR, giving one entry per CDR3 protein. The table records about 23,000 distinct CDR3 sequences, around two fifths of them present only once. Which antigens these TCRs recognize remains unknown. The sequenced sample was CD4+ T cells from blood, cultured in vitro, obtained about 7 months after SARS-CoV-2 vaccination. The receptors come from a human donor who had recovered from COVID-19. The CDR3 runs from the conserved cysteine through the conserved F or W. The order of the fields is D gene, J gene, clone size, V gene, CDR3 protein, CDR3 DNA. A D gene is named only where the DNA matches it firmly. Size is stated for part of the rows, as once, few or many counts, or as a class when the clone is expanded.

-	TRBJ2-2	-	TRBV27	CASSFNWNTGELFF	TGTGCCAGCAGCTTTAACTGGAACACCGGGGAGCTGTTTTTT
TRBD1	TRBJ2-7	-	TRBV6-2/TRBV6-3	CASRTPGQYLLYEQYF	TGTGCCAGCAGAACCCCGGGACAGTATCTTTTGTACGAGCAGTACTTC
-	TRBJ1-6	-	TRBV20-1	CSARSWGGVSPLHF	TGCAGTGCTAGAAGTTGGGGTGGAGTTTCACCCCTCCACTTT
-	TRBJ2-3	-	TRBV20-1	CSAPGATDTQYF	TGCAGTGCGCCGGGGGCCACAGATACGCAGTATTTT
TRBD2	TRBJ2-3	few	TRBV28	CASCTSVGDTQYF	TGTGCCAGCTGTACTAGCGTGGGAGATACGCAGTATTTT
-	TRBJ2-3	few	TRBV19	CASSTAPRSDTQYF	TGTGCCAGTAGTACTGCCCCTCGTTCGGACACGCAGTATTTT
-	TRBJ2-3	few	TRBV7-9	CASSLGTTDTQYF	TGTGCCAGCAGCTTAGGCACCACAGATACGCAGTATTTT
-	TRBJ1-2	few	TRBV7-9	CASSPPGARNYGYTF	TGTGCCAGCAGCCCTCCGGGGGCGCGGAACTATGGCTACACCTTC
-	TRBJ2-5	-	TRBV4-1	CASKKPGSQETQYF	TGCGCCAGCAAGAAACCGGGAAGCCAAGAGACCCAGTACTTC
-	TRBJ2-3	-	TRBV15	CATSRAITTTDTQYF	TGTGCCACCAGCAGAGCCATTACTACCACAGATACGCAGTATTTT
-	TRBJ1-2	-	TRBV19	CASSVRGDHGYTF	TGTGCCAGTAGTGTTCGGGGGGACCATGGCTACACCTTC
TRBD1	TRBJ2-7	-	TRBV4-1	CASSQGYPKTGVSYEQYF	TGCGCCAGCAGCCAAGGGTACCCTAAGACAGGGGTTTCCTACGAGCAGTACTTC
TRBD1	TRBJ2-7	-	TRBV28	CASSPPGRGLYEQYF	TGTGCCAGCAGTCCCCCCGGCAGGGGGCTCTACGAGCAGTACTTC
-	TRBJ2-7	-	TRBV6-1	CASSEAGQGAQDF	TGTGCCAGCAGTGAAGCGGGTCAGGGCGCTCAGGACTTC
-	TRBJ1-5	-	TRBV20-1	CSAVEGGQPQHF	TGCAGTGCCGTCGAGGGAGGGCAGCCCCAGCATTTT
TRBD2	TRBJ2-3	-	TRBV6-1	CASTRAGEDTQYF	TGTGCCAGCACTCGAGCGGGAGAAGATACGCAGTATTTT
-	TRBJ2-7	-	TRBV20-1	CSARLAQHPYEQYF	TGCAGTGCTAGGTTGGCGCAACATCCCTACGAGCAGTACTTC
-	TRBJ1-2	-	TRBV6-1	CASSTSEFGYTF	TGTGCCAGCAGTACCTCAGAGTTCGGCTACACCTTC
TRBD2	TRBJ2-7	-	TRBV6-1	CASSPGLADPSEQYF	TGTGCCAGCAGTCCTGGACTAGCGGATCCCTCCGAGCAGTACTTC
TRBD1	TRBJ1-6	-	TRBV7-9	CASGGSDRANSPLHF	TGTGCCAGTGGGGGGTCTGACAGGGCCAATTCACCCCTCCACTTT
-	TRBJ1-5	few	TRBV20-1	CSAPLTGYRQPQHF	TGCAGTGCTCCCCTTACAGGGTACAGGCAGCCCCAGCATTTT
-	TRBJ2-7	-	TRBV15	CATAVRGGYEQYF	TGTGCCACCGCCGTCAGGGGGGGCTACGAGCAGTACTTC
TRBD2	TRBJ2-1	few	TRBV20-1	CSAGTSGWGNYNEQFF	TGCAGTGCTGGGACTAGCGGTTGGGGGAACTACAATGAGCAGTTCTTC
-	TRBJ2-5	-	TRBV28	CATTSSYGRAETQYF	TGTGCCACTACCTCCTCTTATGGGCGGGCTGAGACCCAGTACTTC
-	TRBJ2-1	-	TRBV20-1	CSARDFGDNEQFF	TGCAGTGCTAGAGATTTCGGTGACAATGAGCAGTTCTTC
TRBD2	TRBJ2-1	-	TRBV11-3	CASSPTLAAYNEQFF	TGTGCCAGCAGCCCCACACTAGCGGCCTACAATGAGCAGTTCTTC
-	TRBJ2-1	few	TRBV15	CATSSGGGYNEQFF	TGTGCCACCAGCAGTGGCGGAGGTTACAATGAGCAGTTCTTC
-	TRBJ1-5	once	TRBV7-9	CASPLGRGGGNQPQHF	TGTGCCAGCCCATTGGGCCGGGGAGGAGGCAATCAGCCCCAGCATTTT
-	TRBJ1-6	-	TRBV25-1	CASSESGLSSYNSPLHF	TGTGCCAGCAGTGAATCGGGGCTGAGCTCCTATAATTCACCCCTCCACTTT
TRBD2	TRBJ2-7	few	TRBV6-5	CASSYGLASYEQYF	TGTGCCAGCAGTTACGGACTAGCCTCCTACGAGCAGTACTTC
TRBD1	TRBJ1-1	-	TRBV20-1	CSARTGKGQNTEAFF	TGCAGTGCTAGGACAGGGAAGGGACAGAACACTGAAGCTTTCTTT
TRBD1	TRBJ2-7	few	TRBV12-3/TRBV12-4	CASSFGQGTYEQYF	TGTGCCAGCAGTTTTGGACAGGGAACGTACGAGCAGTACTTC
TRBD2	TRBJ2-7	-	TRBV20-1	CSAREAGGFRERYF	TGCAGTGCTAGGGAAGCGGGAGGGTTTCGAGAGCGGTACTTC
TRBD2	TRBJ2-1	-	TRBV5-4	CASSLGLAGNNEQFF	TGTGCCAGCAGCTTGGGTCTAGCGGGAAACAATGAGCAGTTCTTC
-	TRBJ2-5	-	TRBV20-1	CSAIEETQYF	TGCAGTGCTATCGAAGAGACCCAGTACTTC
TRBD1	TRBJ2-4	-	TRBV6-5	CASSYSPTGPAKNIQYF	TGTGCCAGCAGTTACTCACCGACAGGGCCGGCCAAAAACATTCAGTACTTC
-	TRBJ1-1	-	TRBV5-4	CASSPGADSYTEAFF	TGTGCCAGCAGCCCTGGGGCCGACAGCTACACTGAAGCTTTCTTT
TRBD1	TRBJ1-1	once	TRBV6-1	CASRTTGAGGEAFF	TGTGCCAGCAGGACTACAGGGGCGGGTGGTGAAGCTTTCTTT
-	TRBJ2-3	-	TRBV10-3	CATDGDLGDTQYF	TGTGCCACCGACGGCGATCTGGGGGATACGCAGTATTTT
TRBD1	TRBJ1-5	few	TRBV20-1	CSAWGGQGDQPQHF	TGCAGTGCTTGGGGGGGACAGGGCGATCAGCCCCAGCATTTT
-	TRBJ1-3	-	TRBV20-1	CSARVTGIGNTIYF	TGCAGTGCTAGAGTTACAGGGATAGGAAACACCATATATTTT
-	TRBJ2-5	few	TRBV6-5	CASSYRERETQYF	TGTGCCAGCAGCTACAGGGAACGGGAGACCCAGTACTTC
TRBD2	TRBJ2-3	-	TRBV20-1	CSASTSGRTDTQYF	TGCAGTGCTAGCACTAGCGGGAGAACAGATACGCAGTATTTT
TRBD1	TRBJ1-1	once	TRBV20-1	CSASSPGQGRYTEAFF	TGCAGTGCTAGCTCGCCGGGACAGGGAAGGTACACTGAAGCTTTCTTT
TRBD1	TRBJ1-1	few	TRBV18	CASSRGTELSEAFF	TGTGCCAGCTCACGCGGGACAGAATTATCCGAAGCTTTCTTT
TRBD2	TRBJ2-1	few	TRBV19	CASSRREGNNEQFF	TGTGCCAGTAGTCGGAGGGAGGGAAACAATGAGCAGTTCTTC
-	TRBJ2-5	few	TRBV6-1	CASNNIRVGVAQETQYF	TGTGCCAGCAACAACATCCGGGTAGGGGTGGCCCAAGAGACCCAGTACTTC
-	TRBJ2-7	few	TRBV7-9	CASSYAPSEQYF	TGTGCCAGCAGCTACGCGCCCTCCGAGCAGTACTTC
-	TRBJ2-2	-	TRBV20-1	CSARGPTGELFF	TGCAGTGCTAGGGGACCCACCGGGGAGCTGTTTTTT
-	TRBJ2-2	-	TRBV20-1	CSARRGFGELFF	TGCAGTGCTAGGAGGGGATTCGGGGAGCTGTTTTTT
-	TRBJ2-3	few	TRBV15	CATSRVRTDTDTQYF	TGTGCCACCAGCAGAGTTCGGACAGATACAGATACGCAGTATTTT
-	TRBJ1-1	-	TRBV20-1	CSARDRVKSTEAFF	TGCAGTGCTAGAGATAGGGTAAAGAGCACTGAAGCTTTCTTT
-	TRBJ1-2	few	TRBV20-1	CSAGISGSRGGYTF	TGCAGTGCTGGTATATCGGGATCTAGGGGTGGCTACACCTTC
-	TRBJ1-1	-	TRBV6-1	CASSNGGSGQNTEAFF	TGTGCCAGCTCCAACGGGGGCTCTGGACAGAACACTGAAGCTTTCTTT
-	TRBJ1-1	-	TRBV6-5	CASSFGIGNTEAFF	TGTGCCAGCAGTTTTGGCATAGGGAACACTGAAGCTTTCTTT